One sample yielded the 10 T cell receptor beta chains listed below, sequenced in a study of response to subunit inactivated influenza vaccine. Each CDR3 protein is one row after TCRdb ran MiXCR on the RT-PCR reads. The data hold 610,000 or so distinct CDR3 sequences, with approximately 15% observed a single time. Sequenced here: PBMCs from blood, sampled 11 to 12 days after vaccination. The receptor source for this set is a man aged 45-60 years who received an inactivated influenza vaccine.

This clonotype was observed many times. The CDR3 spells CASRRLSADTQYF. CDR3 nucleotide sequence: TGTGCCAGCCGTCGGCTATCGGCAGATACGCAGTATTTT. The V gene is TRBV27, the J gene TRBJ2-3; D unresolved. V lost 8 bases and J 4 bases, leaving 13 bases between the germline ends. CDR1 is MNHEY, CDR2 SMNVEV, per germline (reference sequence). The CDR3 is 13 amino acids.

The table lists this clonotype with many counts. The V call is TRBV10-3, the J call TRBJ1-4, with 7 bases fitting TRBD1. This CDR3 region has 16 residues. J lost 7 bases, V lost 0 bases, and 8 bases had no gene match. CDR1 ENHRY and CDR2 SYGVKD come from the germline V gene. CDR3 loop: CAISESKGQSPEKLFF. CDR3 DNA sequence: TGTGCCATCAGTGAGTCGAAGGGACAGAGCCCTGAAAAACTGTTTTTT.

V usage is TRBV20-1 and J usage is TRBJ1-6; no definite D call. V shed 8 bases and J shed 8 bases, with 22 bases lying between them. Per germline, CDR1 DFQATT and CDR2 SNEGSKA (reference sequence). The CDR3 extends over 15 amino acids. This chain's CDR3 is CSTSLAGRNYSPLHF. The CDR3 DNA is TGCAGTACTTCACTGGCGGGGAGGAATTATTCACCCCTCCACTTT.

This clonotype has only a few counts. The rearrangement joins TRBV7-2 to TRBJ1-5; D is ambiguous. Trimming pared 3 bases from V and 6 bases from J, leaving 9 bases between. CDR1 is SGHTA and CDR2 is FQGNSA in the germline V gene. The CDR3 is made up of 13 amino acids. CDR3 loop: CASSLSHSQPQHF. The CDR3 bases are TGTGCCAGCAGCTTGTCTCATAGTCAGCCCCAGCATTTT.

The chain recombines TRBV20-1 with TRBJ1-1; TRBD1 matches 7 bases. In germline, CDR1 is DFQATT, CDR2 SNEGSKA (reference sequence). J was trimmed by 0 bases and V by 4 bases; bases with no gene match: 5. The CDR3 is 14 amino acids. CDR3 region: CSATPTGVNTEAFF. The CDR3 region has the DNA TGCAGTGCTACCCCAACAGGGGTGAACACTGAAGCTTTCTTT.

The chain recombines TRBV12-3 or TRBV12-4 with TRBJ2-7; TRBD2 matches 7 bases. V was clipped by 6 bases and J by 3 bases; unmatched bases: 8. The CDR3 extends over 14 amino acids. Written as DNA, the CDR3 is TGTGCCAGCAGGGGGAGGGGCGCGGGCTACGAGCAGTACTTC. It translates to CASRGRGAGYEQYF.

This clonotype was detected many times. V and J are TRBV12-3 or TRBV12-4 and TRBJ2-1; no clear D gene. V shed 7 bases and J shed 8 bases, with 15 bases lying between them. The CDR3 covers 13 residues. This CDR3 reads CASNLIGIHEQFF. CDR3 in DNA: TGTGCCAGCAACCTAATAGGGATCCATGAGCAGTTCTTC.

This clonotype came up a few times. This chain connects TRBV6-2 or TRBV6-3 to TRBJ2-3; D is possibly TRBD2 (6 bases). The germline V gene encodes CDR1 MNHEY and CDR2 SVGEGT. There are 16 residues in the CDR3. V lost 6 bases and J 3 bases, leaving 19 bases between the germline ends. CDR3 sequence (DNA): TGTGCCAGCAGCCATCATCGGGGGAGGTGGACAGATACGCAGTATTTT. The encoded protein is CASSHHRGRWTDTQYF.

At least ten counts were recorded for this clonotype. This chain joins TRBV5-1 and TRBJ2-5; TRBD1 matches at 8 bases. This CDR3 has 16 residues. V lost 4 bases and J lost 6; bases outside the gene matches: 14. CDR1 is SGHRS and CDR2 is YFSETQ in the germline V gene. CDR3 amino acids: CASSPGLSTGGKTQYF. The DNA for the CDR3 is TGCGCCAGCAGCCCTGGCTTGTCCACAGGGGGGAAGACCCAGTACTTC.

This chain uses TRBV6-1 with TRBJ2-5; TRBD1 is a possible D gene (5 bases). Between the trimmed V and J ends, which lost 6 bases and 4 bases, there was a span of 12 bases. Germline lookup yields CDR1 MNHNS and CDR2 SASEGT. The CDR3 covers 13 residues. CDR3 sequence reads: CASSSQGAETQYF. CDR3 in DNA: TGTGCCAGCAGCAGCCAGGGCGCAGAGACCCAGTACTTC.